These T cell receptor beta chains were read from a single sample in a study of T cells in Graves' hyperthyroidism and ophthalmopathy. TCRdb re-called the multiplex PCR reads through MiXCR, storing one row per CDR3 protein. The data hold hundreds of thousands of distinct CDR3 sequences, with approximately 14% observed a single time. Sequencing used blood. These TCRs come from a woman aged 40 to 55 with Graves' ophthalmopathy. Each CDR3 is given with its conserved first and last residue. A D gene is named only where the DNA matches it firmly. The listing skips clone size in some rows; elsewhere it reads once, few, many or a size class.

D gene	clone size	V gene	J gene	CDR3 DNA	CDR3 protein
.	.	TRBV4-1	TRBJ1-1	TGCGCCAGCAGCCAACAGACGGCGAACACTGAAGCTTTCTTT	CASSQQTANTEAFF
.	many	TRBV6-2/TRBV6-3	TRBJ2-7	TGTGCCAGCAGTTACCTCGACAGGGCGGGGGACGAGCAGTACTTC	CASSYLDRAGDEQYF
.	many	TRBV4-2	TRBJ1-2	TGTGCCAGCAGCCAACTCGGGGGCGGGAACTATGGCTACACCTTC	CASSQLGGGNYGYTF
.	few	TRBV4-1	TRBJ2-7	TGCGCCAGCAGCCAAGATGAGGCAGGGGACGAGCAGTACTTC	CASSQDEAGDEQYF
TRBD1	many	TRBV6-1	TRBJ2-5	TGTGCCAGCAGTGAAGTGACAGGGAGAGAGACCCAGTACTTC	CASSEVTGRETQYF
.	many	TRBV12-3/TRBV12-4	TRBJ2-5	TGTGCCAGCAGCCCCGGCAGGGGCTTTGAGACCCAGTACTTC	CASSPGRGFETQYF
.	.	TRBV7-8	TRBJ1-2	TGTGCCAGCAGCTTATTGGAGGGGCACTATGGCTACACCTTC	CASSLLEGHYGYTF
.	few	TRBV14	TRBJ1-2	TGTGCCAGCAGTCAATGGGGGGCGCTAGGCTACACCTTC	CASSQWGALGYTF
.	many	TRBV19	TRBJ2-5	TGTGCCAGTAGTATAGGGAGGAGAGGAGAGACCCAGTACTTC	CASSIGRRGETQYF
.	many	TRBV5-1	TRBJ2-7	TGCGCCAGCAGCTTGGGGCCCTTCTCCTACGAGCAGTACTTC	CASSLGPFSYEQYF
.	many	TRBV29-1	TRBJ2-7	TGCAGCGGCAGCCGGGACAACTACGAGCAGTACTTC	CSGSRDNYEQYF
.	.	TRBV7-2	TRBJ1-3	TGTGCCAGCAGCTTGACGGGCCTGAACGGAAACACCATATATTTT	CASSLTGLNGNTIYF
TRBD1	many	TRBV20-1	TRBJ1-5	TGCAGTGCCGGGACAGGGGGCGGTCAGCCCCAGCATTTT	CSAGTGGGQPQHF
TRBD1	many	TRBV28	TRBJ2-6	TGTGCCAGCAGCCCGGGACAGGGGCTGGGAGGGGCCAACGTCCTGACTTTC	CASSPGQGLGGANVLTF
.	.	TRBV6-2/TRBV6-3	TRBJ1-1	TGTGCCATCAGTGCTGACACCAACACTGAAGCTTTCTTT	CAISADTNTEAFF
.	.	TRBV7-9	TRBJ2-7	TGTGCCAGCAGCGCGCCGGGCCAACCCTACGAGCAGTACTTC	CASSAPGQPYEQYF
.	many	TRBV27	TRBJ2-5	TGTGCCAGCAGCGCGTCCGGGACGCTAGGGACCCAGTACTTC	CASSASGTLGTQYF
.	.	TRBV12-3/TRBV12-4	TRBJ1-1	TGTGCCAGCAACTTATCGGGCACTGAAGCTTTCTTT	CASNLSGTEAFF
.	many	TRBV24-1	TRBJ2-5	TGTGCCACCAGTGATGACGAGGGGGGGCAAGAGACCCAGTACTTC	CATSDDEGGQETQYF
.	few	TRBV6-4	TRBJ1-6	TGTGCCAGCAGTACGCCCTGGGACGGGGCCTCACCCCTCCACTTT	CASSTPWDGASPLHF
.	many	TRBV28	TRBJ2-1	TGTGCAGCCGGGATGAACAATGAGCAGTTCTTC	CAAGMNNEQFF
.	many	TRBV7-8	TRBJ2-6	TGTGCCAGCAGCTTACCAGTGGGGGGGGCCAACGTCCTGACTTTC	CASSLPVGGANVLTF
TRBD2	.	TRBV11-1	TRBJ2-7	TGTGCCAGCAGCTTAGATCGATCGGGGGGAGTTTCGTCCTACGAGCAGTACTTC	CASSLDRSGGVSSYEQYF
.	.	TRBV10-3	TRBJ1-1	TGTGCCATCAGTGAAAGGGTGCTGGACACTGAAGCTTTCTTT	CAISERVLDTEAFF
TRBD2	many	TRBV20-1	TRBJ2-7	TGCAGTGCAACCTCCGGGACTAGCGAGGGTATCGAGCAGTACTTC	CSATSGTSEGIEQYF
.	many	TRBV6-1	TRBJ1-5	TGTGCCAGCAGCCGCCAGGCTCGCGACAATCAGCCCCAGCATTTT	CASSRQARDNQPQHF
TRBD2	few	TRBV4-1	TRBJ2-7	TGCGCCAGCAGCCAAGTCATAGAAACTAGCGGAAACTACGAGCAGTACTTC	CASSQVIETSGNYEQYF
TRBD1	many	TRBV7-6	TRBJ1-1	TGTGCCAGCAGCTTAAAGACAGGGGCTTTAATGACTGAAGCTTTCTTT	CASSLKTGALMTEAFF
TRBD2	many	TRBV11-3	TRBJ2-7	TGTGCCAGCAGCTTAGTGTCGACTAGCGGGACCTACGAGCAGTACTTC	CASSLVSTSGTYEQYF
TRBD1	many	TRBV29-1	TRBJ1-1	TGCAGTGCCGCGGCGCAGGGGGCGGGGGGAGCTTTCTTT	CSAAAQGAGGAFF
.	many	TRBV6-2/TRBV6-3	TRBJ1-1	TGTGCCAGCAGCTGTGGGACACCAAGGCCGTGTTTTGATGAAGCTTTCTTT	CASSCGTPRPCFDEAFF